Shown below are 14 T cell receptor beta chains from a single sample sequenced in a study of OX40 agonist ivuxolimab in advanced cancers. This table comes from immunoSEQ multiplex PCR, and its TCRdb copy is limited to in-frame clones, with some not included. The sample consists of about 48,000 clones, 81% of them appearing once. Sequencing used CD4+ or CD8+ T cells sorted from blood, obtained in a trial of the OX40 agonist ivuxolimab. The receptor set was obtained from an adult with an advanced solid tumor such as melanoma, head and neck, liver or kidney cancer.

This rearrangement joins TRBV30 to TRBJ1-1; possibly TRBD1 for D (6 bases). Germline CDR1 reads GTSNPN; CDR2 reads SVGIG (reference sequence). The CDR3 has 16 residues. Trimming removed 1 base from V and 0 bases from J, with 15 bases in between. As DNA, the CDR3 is TGTGCCTGGAGTGCATACGGGACATCCATGAACACTGAAGCTTTCTTT. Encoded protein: CAWSAYGTSMNTEAFF. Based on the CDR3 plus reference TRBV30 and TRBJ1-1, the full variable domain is SQTIHQWPATLVQPVGSPLSLECTVEGTSNPNLYWYRQAAGRGLQLLFYSVGIGQISSEVPQNLSASRPQDRQFILSSKKLLLSDSGFYLCAWSAYGTSMNTEAFFGQGTRLTVV.

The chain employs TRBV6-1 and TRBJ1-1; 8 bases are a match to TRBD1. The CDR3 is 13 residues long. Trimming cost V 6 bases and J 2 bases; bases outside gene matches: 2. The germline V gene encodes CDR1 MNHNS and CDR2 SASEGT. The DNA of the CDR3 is TGTGCCAGCAGAGACAGGGGAAACACTGAAGCTTTCTTT. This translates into CASRDRGNTEAFF.

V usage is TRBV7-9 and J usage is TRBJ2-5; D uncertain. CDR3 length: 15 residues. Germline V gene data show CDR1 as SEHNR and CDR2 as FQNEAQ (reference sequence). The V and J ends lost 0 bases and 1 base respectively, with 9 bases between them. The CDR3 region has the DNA TGTGCCAGCAGCTTAGCCTCACCAACCCAAGAGACCCAGTACTTC. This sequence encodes CASSLASPTQETQYF.

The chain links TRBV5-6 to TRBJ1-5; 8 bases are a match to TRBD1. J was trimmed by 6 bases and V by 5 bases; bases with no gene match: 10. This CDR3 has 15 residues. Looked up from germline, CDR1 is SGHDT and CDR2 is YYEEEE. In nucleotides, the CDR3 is TGTGCCAGCAGTCCAGGGGGCAGGGTGGGTCAGCCCCAGCATTTT. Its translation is CASSPGGRVGQPQHF.

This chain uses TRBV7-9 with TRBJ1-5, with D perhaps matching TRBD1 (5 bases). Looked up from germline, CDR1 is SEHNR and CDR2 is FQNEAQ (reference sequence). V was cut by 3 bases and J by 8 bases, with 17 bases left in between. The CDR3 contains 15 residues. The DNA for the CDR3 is TGTGCCAGCAGCTTCCTGGGGACCGAGGCCGAGCCCCAGCATTTT. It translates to CASSFLGTEAEPQHF.

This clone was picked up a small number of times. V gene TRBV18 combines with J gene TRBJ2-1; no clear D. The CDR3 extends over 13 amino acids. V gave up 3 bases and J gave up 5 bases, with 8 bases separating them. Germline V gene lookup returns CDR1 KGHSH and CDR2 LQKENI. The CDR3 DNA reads TGTGCCAGCTCACCGGGTCGTAACAATGAGCAGTTCTTC. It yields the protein CASSPGRNNEQFF. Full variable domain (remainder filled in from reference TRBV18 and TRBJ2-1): NAGVMQNPRHLVRRRGQEARLRCSPMKGHSHVYWYRQLPEEGLKFMVYLQKENIIDESGMPKERFSAEFPKEGPSILRIQQVVRGDSAAYFCASSPGRNNEQFFGPGTRLTVL.

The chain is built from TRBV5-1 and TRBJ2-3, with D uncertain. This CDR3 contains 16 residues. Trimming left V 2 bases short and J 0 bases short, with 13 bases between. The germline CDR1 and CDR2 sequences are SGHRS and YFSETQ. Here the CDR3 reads CASSLSESTSTDTQYF. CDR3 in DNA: TGCGCCAGCAGCTTATCGGAATCGACGAGCACAGATACGCAGTATTTT.

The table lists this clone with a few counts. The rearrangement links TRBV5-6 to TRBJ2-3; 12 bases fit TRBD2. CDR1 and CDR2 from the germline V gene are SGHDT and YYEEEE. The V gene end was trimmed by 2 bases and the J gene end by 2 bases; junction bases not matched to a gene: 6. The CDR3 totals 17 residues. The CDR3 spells CASSLGLAGSYTDTQYF. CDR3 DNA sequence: TGTGCCAGCAGCTTAGGACTAGCGGGGAGTTACACAGATACGCAGTATTTT.

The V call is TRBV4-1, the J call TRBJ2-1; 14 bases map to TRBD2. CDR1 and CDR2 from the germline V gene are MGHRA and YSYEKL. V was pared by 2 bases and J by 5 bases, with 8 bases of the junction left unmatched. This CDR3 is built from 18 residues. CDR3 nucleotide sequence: TGCGCCAGCAGCCAAACAATGGGGACTAGCGGGAGAAACAATGAGCAGTTCTTC. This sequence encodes CASSQTMGTSGRNNEQFF.

For the CDR3, the DNA is TGTGCCAGCAGCCCCCAGTCGGGCGAGCAGTACTTC. Amino acid sequence: CASSPQSGEQYF. This chain links TRBV7-9 with TRBJ2-7; no firm D call. The V end was cut by 5 bases, the J end by 6 bases, with 11 bases between. The CDR3 covers 12 residues. Germline loops: CDR1 SEHNR, CDR2 FQNEAQ (reference sequence).

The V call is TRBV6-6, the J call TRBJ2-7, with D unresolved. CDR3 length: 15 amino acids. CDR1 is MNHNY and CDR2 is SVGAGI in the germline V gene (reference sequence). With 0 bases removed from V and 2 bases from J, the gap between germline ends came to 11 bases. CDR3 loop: CASSYSASSPYEQYF. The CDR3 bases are TGTGCCAGCAGTTACTCGGCTTCCAGCCCCTACGAGCAGTACTTC.

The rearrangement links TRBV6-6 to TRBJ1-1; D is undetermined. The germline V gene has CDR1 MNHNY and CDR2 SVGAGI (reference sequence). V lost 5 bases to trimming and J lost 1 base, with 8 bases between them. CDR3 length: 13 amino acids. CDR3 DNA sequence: TGTGCCAGCAGTAACGGGGAGAACACTGAAGCTTTCTTT. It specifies CASSNGENTEAFF.

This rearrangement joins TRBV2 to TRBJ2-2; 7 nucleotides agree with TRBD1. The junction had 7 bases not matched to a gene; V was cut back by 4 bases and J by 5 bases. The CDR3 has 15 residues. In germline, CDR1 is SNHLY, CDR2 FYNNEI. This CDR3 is CASSGRQGLTGELFF. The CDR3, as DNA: TGTGCCAGCAGTGGTCGACAGGGTTTGACCGGGGAGCTGTTTTTT. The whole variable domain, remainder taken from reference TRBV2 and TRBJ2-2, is EPEVTQTPSHQVTQMGQEVILRCVPISNHLYFYWYRQILGQKVEFLVSFYNNEISEKSEIFDDQFSVERPDGSNFTLKIRSTKLEDSAMYFCASSGRQGLTGELFFGEGSRLTVL.

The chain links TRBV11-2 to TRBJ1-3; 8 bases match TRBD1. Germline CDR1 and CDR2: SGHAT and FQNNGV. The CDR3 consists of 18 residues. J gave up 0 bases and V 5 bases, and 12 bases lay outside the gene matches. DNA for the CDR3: TGTGCCAGCAGCCTAAGGTCCGGGACAGGTGCCTCTGGAAACACCATATATTTT. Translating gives CASSLRSGTGASGNTIYF.